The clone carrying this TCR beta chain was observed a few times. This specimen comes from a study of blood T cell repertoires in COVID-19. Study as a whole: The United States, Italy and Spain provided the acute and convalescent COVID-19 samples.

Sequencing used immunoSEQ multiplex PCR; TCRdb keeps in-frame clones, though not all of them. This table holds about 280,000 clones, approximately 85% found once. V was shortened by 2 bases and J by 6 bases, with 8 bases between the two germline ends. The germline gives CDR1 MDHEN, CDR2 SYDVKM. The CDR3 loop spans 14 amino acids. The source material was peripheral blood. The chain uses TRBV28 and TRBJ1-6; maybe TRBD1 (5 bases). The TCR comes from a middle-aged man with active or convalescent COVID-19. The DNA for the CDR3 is TGTGCCAGCAGTTTAGGGGGGAGTAATTCACCCCTCCACTTT. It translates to CASSLGGSNSPLHF.